This is a list of T cell receptor beta chains from one sample in a study of shared clonotypes between healthy human individuals. Profiled with immunoSEQ multiplex PCR; TCRdb holds only in-frame clones, not every one. The data hold millions of clones, with approximately 94% observed a single time. Sequencing was performed on naive CD4+ T cells sorted from blood. The receptors were gathered from a man between 18 and 29 years old in good health. CDR3s leave out the opening cysteine and the closing phenylalanine or tryptophan. The order of the fields is J gene, D gene, V gene, CDR3 protein. D genes are given only for firm matches.

J gene: TRBJ2-3; D gene: TRBD2; V gene: TRBV29-1; CDR3 protein: SVEKAGGDTQY
J gene: TRBJ1-1; D gene: .; V gene: TRBV18; CDR3 protein: ASSPLITETEAF
J gene: TRBJ2-2; D gene: .; V gene: TRBV5-1; CDR3 protein: ASSVRSSGELF
J gene: TRBJ2-2; D gene: .; V gene: TRBV18; CDR3 protein: ASSPPSQGWDTGELF
J gene: TRBJ1-6; D gene: .; V gene: TRBV7-9; CDR3 protein: ASSFDRTLGASPLH
J gene: TRBJ2-4; D gene: TRBD2; V gene: TRBV6-5; CDR3 protein: ASSSPTGLLRNIQY
J gene: TRBJ2-7; D gene: TRBD1; V gene: TRBV30; CDR3 protein: AWNGDSYEQY
J gene: TRBJ2-1; D gene: .; V gene: TRBV7-2; CDR3 protein: ASSFFLVGDHGEQF
J gene: TRBJ2-7; D gene: TRBD2; V gene: TRBV30; CDR3 protein: AWSPEERGYYEQY
J gene: TRBJ2-5; D gene: TRBD1; V gene: TRBV5-4; CDR3 protein: ASSLGQGNQETQY
J gene: TRBJ2-7; D gene: .; V gene: TRBV6-5; CDR3 protein: ASSYTPAVRY
J gene: TRBJ2-7; D gene: TRBD1; V gene: TRBV7-2; CDR3 protein: ASSLVRRGLRDEQY
J gene: TRBJ2-3; D gene: TRBD1; V gene: TRBV7-6; CDR3 protein: ASSLESPGQGNTDTQY
J gene: TRBJ1-6; D gene: .; V gene: TRBV4-1; CDR3 protein: ASSQDPSGYSPLH
J gene: TRBJ1-4; D gene: .; V gene: TRBV29-1; CDR3 protein: SAREEKLF
J gene: TRBJ1-6; D gene: .; V gene: TRBV19; CDR3 protein: ASSIQANSPLH
J gene: TRBJ2-7; D gene: TRBD1; V gene: TRBV18; CDR3 protein: ASSSRQGMGMSSYEQY
J gene: TRBJ1-3; D gene: .; V gene: TRBV6-5; CDR3 protein: ASSYSGVPGNTIY
J gene: TRBJ2-1; D gene: .; V gene: TRBV4-1; CDR3 protein: ASSQEGKNNEQF
J gene: TRBJ2-4; D gene: TRBD2; V gene: TRBV7-2; CDR3 protein: ASSLAGSGRAKNIQY
J gene: TRBJ2-3; D gene: TRBD1; V gene: TRBV30; CDR3 protein: AWSSKQGASTDTQY
J gene: TRBJ2-7; D gene: TRBD1; V gene: TRBV5-4; CDR3 protein: ASSLDRVTTYEQY
J gene: TRBJ2-3; D gene: TRBD1; V gene: TRBV19; CDR3 protein: ASTRQGSRSDTQY
J gene: TRBJ2-2; D gene: TRBD2; V gene: TRBV7-2; CDR3 protein: ASRKSPPGLAETGELF
J gene: TRBJ2-2; D gene: .; V gene: TRBV9; CDR3 protein: ASEAGNTGELF